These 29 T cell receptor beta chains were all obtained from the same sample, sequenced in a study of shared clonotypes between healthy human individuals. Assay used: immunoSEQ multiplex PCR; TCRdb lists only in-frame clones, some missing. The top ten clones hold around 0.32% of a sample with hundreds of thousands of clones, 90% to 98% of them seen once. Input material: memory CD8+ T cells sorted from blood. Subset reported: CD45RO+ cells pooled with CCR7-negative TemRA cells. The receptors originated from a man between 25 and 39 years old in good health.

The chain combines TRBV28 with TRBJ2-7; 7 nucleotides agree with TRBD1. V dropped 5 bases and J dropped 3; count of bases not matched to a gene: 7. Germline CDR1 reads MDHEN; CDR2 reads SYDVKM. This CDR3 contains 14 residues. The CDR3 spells CASSPPRTGYEQYF. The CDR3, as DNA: TGTGCCAGCAGTCCCCCCCGGACAGGCTACGAGCAGTACTTC.

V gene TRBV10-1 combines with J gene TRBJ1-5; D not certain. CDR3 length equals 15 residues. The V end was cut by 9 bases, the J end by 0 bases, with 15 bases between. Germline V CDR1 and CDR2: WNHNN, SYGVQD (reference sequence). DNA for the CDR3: TGCGCCAGAGATCGAGAGGTGTTTAGCAATCAGCCCCAGCATTTT. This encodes CARDREVFSNQPQHF.

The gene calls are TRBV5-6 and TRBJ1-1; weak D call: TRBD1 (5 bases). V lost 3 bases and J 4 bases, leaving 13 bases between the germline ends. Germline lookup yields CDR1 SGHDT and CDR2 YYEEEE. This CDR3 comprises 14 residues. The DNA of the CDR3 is TGTGCCAGCAGCTGGAATCAGGGTACCACTGAAGCTTTCTTT. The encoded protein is CASSWNQGTTEAFF.

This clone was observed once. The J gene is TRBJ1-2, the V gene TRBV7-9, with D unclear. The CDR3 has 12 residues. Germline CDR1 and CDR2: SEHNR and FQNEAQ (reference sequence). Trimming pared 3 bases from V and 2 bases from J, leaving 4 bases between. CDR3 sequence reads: CASSLSNYGYTF. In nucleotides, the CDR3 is TGTGCCAGCAGCTTGAGCAACTATGGCTACACCTTC.

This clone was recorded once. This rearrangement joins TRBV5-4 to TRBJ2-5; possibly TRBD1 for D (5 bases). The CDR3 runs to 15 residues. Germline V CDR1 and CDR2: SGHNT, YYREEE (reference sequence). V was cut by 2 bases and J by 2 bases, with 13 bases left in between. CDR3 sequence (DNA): TGTGCCAGCAGCTTTGGGGCGCTGGCTCAAGAGACCCAGTACTTC. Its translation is CASSFGALAQETQYF.

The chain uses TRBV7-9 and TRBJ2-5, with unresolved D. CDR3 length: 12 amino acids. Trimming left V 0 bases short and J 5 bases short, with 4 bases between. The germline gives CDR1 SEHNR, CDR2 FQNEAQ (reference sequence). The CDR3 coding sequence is TGTGCCAGCAGCTTAGCCCAGGAGACCCAGTACTTC. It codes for CASSLAQETQYF.

CDR3 amino acids: CASSIGGGPSYEQYF. The CDR3 DNA sequence: TGTGCCAGTAGTATAGGGGGAGGGCCCTCCTACGAGCAGTACTTC. The chain joins TRBV19 to TRBJ2-7, with TRBD2 identical over 7 bases. V shed 1 base and J 0 bases; nucleotides not matched to a gene: 3. This CDR3 contains 15 residues. Germline-derived CDR1 and CDR2 are LNHDA and SQIVND (reference sequence).

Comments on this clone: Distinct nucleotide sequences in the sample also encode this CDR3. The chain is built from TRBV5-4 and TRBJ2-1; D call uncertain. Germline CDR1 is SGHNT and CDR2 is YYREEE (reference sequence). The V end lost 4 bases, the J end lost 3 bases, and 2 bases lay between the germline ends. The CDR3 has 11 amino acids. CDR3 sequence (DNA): TGTGCCAGCAGCCTCTACAATGAGCAGTTCTTC. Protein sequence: CASSLYNEQFF.

The CDR3, as DNA: TGCGCCAGCACCGTAGGGACAGTTAATGGAAACACCATATATTTT. It yields the protein CASTVGTVNGNTIYF. V is TRBV10-2 and J is TRBJ1-3; 7 bases are a match to TRBD1. The germline CDR1 and CDR2 sequences are WSHSY and SAAADI. The CDR3 sequence is 15 residues long. The ends lost 7 bases at V and 3 bases at J; junction bases unmatched: 9.

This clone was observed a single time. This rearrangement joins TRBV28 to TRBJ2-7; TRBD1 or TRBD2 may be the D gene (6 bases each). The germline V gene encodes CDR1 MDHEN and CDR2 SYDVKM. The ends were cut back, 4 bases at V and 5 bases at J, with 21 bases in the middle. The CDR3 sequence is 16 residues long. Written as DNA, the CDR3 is TGTGCCAGCAGTTACGTCCTGTTTGAGGGGGGACACGAGCAGTACTTC. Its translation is CASSYVLFEGGHEQYF.

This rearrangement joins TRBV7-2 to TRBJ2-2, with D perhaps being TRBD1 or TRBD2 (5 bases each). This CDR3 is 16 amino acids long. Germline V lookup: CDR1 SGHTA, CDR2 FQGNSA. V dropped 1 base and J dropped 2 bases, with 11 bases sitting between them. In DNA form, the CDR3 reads TGTGCCAGCAGCTTAGGAAGGGGAGCCAACACCGGGGAGCTGTTTTTT. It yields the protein CASSLGRGANTGELFF.

The CDR3 protein is CASSLEILDREGETQYF. The CDR3 coding sequence is TGTGCCAGCAGCTTAGAGATCCTAGACAGGGAGGGGGAGACCCAGTACTTC. This chain uses TRBV13 with TRBJ2-5; D possibly matches TRBD1 or TRBD2 (7 bases each). Trimming removed 1 base at V and 5 bases at J, with 20 bases between. Germline V gene lookup returns CDR1 PRHDT and CDR2 FYEKMQ (reference sequence). The CDR3 contains 17 residues.

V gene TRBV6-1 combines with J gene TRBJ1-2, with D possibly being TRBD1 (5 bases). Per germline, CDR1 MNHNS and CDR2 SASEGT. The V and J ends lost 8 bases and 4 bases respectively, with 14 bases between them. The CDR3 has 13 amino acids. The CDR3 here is CASEGTVSYGYTF. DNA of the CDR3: TGTGCCAGCGAGGGGACCGTGTCCTATGGCTACACCTTC.

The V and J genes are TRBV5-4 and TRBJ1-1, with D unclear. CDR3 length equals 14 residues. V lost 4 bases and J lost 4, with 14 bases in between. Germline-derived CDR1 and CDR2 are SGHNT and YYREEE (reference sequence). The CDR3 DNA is TGTGCCAGCAGCCACCTTGGGATGGGCACTGAAGCTTTCTTT. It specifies CASSHLGMGTEAFF.

CDR3 amino acids: CASSYSSTSGPPV. CDR3 nucleotide sequence: TGTGCCAGCAGTTACTCTTCGACTAGCGGGCCCCCGGTC. The chain is built from TRBV6-6 and TRBJ2-7; 10 positions match TRBD2. The CDR3 has 13 amino acids. The germline gives CDR1 MNHNY, CDR2 SVGAGI (reference sequence).

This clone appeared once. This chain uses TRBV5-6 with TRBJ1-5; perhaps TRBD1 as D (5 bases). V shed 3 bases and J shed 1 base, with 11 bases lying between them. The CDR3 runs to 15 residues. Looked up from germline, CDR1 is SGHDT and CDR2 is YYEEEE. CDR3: CASSSGGASNQPQHF. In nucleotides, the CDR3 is TGTGCCAGCAGCTCCGGCGGGGCGAGCAATCAGCCCCAGCATTTT.

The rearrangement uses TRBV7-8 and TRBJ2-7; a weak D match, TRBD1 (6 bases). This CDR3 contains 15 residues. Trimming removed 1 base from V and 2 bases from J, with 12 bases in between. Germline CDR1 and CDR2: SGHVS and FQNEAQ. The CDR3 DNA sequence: TGTGCCAGCAGCTTAGTAGTAGGACAGCCCTACGAGCAGTACTTC. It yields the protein CASSLVVGQPYEQYF.

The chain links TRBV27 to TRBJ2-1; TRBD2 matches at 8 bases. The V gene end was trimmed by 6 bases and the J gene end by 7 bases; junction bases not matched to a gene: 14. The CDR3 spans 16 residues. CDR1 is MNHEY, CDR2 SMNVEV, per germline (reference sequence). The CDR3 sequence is CASSPGLVMLANEQFF. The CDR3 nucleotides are TGTGCCAGCAGCCCGGGACTAGTAATGTTGGCTAATGAGCAGTTCTTC.

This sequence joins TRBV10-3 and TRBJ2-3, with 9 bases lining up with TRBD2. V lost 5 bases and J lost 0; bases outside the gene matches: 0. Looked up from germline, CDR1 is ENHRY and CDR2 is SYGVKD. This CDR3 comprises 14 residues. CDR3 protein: CAISTSGSTDTQYF. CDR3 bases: TGTGCCATCAGTACTAGCGGGAGCACAGATACGCAGTATTTT.

CDR3 sequence (DNA): TGTGCCAGTAGTATTATCAAGCGGGCCTTCACCGGGGAGCTGTTTTTT. It codes for CASSIIKRAFTGELFF. The chain carries TRBV19 and TRBJ2-2, with a tentative D call TRBD2 (6 bases). Trimming removed 3 bases at V and 4 bases at J, with 15 bases between. The length of the CDR3 is 16 residues. CDR1 and CDR2 from the germline V gene are LNHDA and SQIVND (reference sequence).

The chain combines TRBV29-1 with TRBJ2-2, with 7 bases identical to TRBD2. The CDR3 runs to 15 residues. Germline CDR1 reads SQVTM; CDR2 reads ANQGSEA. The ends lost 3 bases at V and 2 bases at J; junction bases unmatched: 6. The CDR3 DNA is TGCAGCGTTGATGGCCTAGCGGACAACACCGGGGAGCTGTTTTTT. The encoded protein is CSVDGLADNTGELFF.

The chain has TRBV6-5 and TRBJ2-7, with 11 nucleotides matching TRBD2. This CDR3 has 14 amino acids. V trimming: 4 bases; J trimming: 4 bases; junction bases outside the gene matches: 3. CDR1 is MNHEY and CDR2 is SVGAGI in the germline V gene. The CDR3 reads CASSLAGGPYEQYF. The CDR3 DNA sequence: TGTGCCAGCAGTTTAGCGGGAGGGCCTTACGAGCAGTACTTC.

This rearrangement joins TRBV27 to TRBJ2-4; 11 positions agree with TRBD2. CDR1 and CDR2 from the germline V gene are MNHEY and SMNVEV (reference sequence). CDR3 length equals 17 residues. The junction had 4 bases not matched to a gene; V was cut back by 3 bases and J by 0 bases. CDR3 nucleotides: TGTGCCAGCAGTTTCCTAGCGGGGGGTTTAGCCAAAAACATTCAGTACTTC. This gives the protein CASSFLAGGLAKNIQYF.

The CDR3 sequence: CAWSGDGGQPQHF. The CDR3 DNA follows: TGTGCCTGGAGCGGGGACGGGGGCCAGCCCCAGCATTTT. The chain couples TRBV30 to TRBJ1-5; weak D call: TRBD1 (6 bases). This CDR3 spans 13 amino acids. CDR1 and CDR2 (germline): GTSNPN, SVGIG (reference sequence). V was trimmed by 3 bases and J by 7 bases, leaving 13 bases between them.

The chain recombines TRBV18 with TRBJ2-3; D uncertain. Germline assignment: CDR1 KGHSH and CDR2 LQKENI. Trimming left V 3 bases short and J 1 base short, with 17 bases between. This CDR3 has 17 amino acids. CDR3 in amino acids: CASSPLTPSSGTDTQYF. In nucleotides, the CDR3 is TGTGCCAGCTCACCCCTCACCCCTAGTTCAGGCACAGATACGCAGTATTTT.

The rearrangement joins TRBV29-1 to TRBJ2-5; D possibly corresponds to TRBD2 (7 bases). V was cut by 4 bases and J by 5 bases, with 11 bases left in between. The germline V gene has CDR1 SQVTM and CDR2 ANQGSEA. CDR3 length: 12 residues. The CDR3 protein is CSVGGGKETQYF. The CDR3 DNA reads TGCAGCGTTGGCGGGGGCAAGGAGACCCAGTACTTC. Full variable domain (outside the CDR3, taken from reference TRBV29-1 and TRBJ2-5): SAVISQKPSRDICQRGTSLTIQCQVDSQVTMMFWYRQQPGQSLTLIATANQGSEATYESGFVIDKFPISRPNLTFSTLTVSNMSPEDSSIYLCSVGGGKETQYFGPGTRLLVL.

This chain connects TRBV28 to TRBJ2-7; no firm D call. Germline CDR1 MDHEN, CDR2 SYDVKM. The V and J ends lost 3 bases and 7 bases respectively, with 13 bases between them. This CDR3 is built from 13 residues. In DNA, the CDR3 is TGTGCCAGCAGTTTGGGTCCGTCGAGTGAGCAGTACTTC. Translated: CASSLGPSSEQYF.

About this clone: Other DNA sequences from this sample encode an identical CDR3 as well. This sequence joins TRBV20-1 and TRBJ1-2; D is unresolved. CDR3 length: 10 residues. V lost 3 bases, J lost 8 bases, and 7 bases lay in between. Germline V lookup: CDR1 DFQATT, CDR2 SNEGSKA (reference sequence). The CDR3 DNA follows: TGCAGTGCTAGGCCGGGAGGCTACACCTTC. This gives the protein CSARPGGYTF.

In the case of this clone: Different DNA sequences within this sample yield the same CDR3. The DNA of the CDR3 is TGCGCCAGCAGCTTGGCCGGGGGCCAAGAGACCCAGTACTTC. Its translation is CASSLAGGQETQYF. This rearrangement joins TRBV5-1 to TRBJ2-5; possible D gene TRBD2, 6 bases. CDR1 is SGHRS and CDR2 is YFSETQ in the germline V gene. Trimming pared 0 bases from V and 1 base from J, leaving 7 bases between. The CDR3 contains 14 residues.